This entry lists 9 T cell receptor beta chains sequenced from one sample in a study of CD8+CD57+ T cells in acquired aplastic anemia. Profiles of TCR beta VDJ and CDR3 were generated from a genomic DNA template. MiXCR was run by TCRdb on the reads, yielding one entry per CDR3 protein. The sample contains 150,000 to 170,000 distinct CDR3 sequences, about 50% of which appear only once. CD8+CD57+ cell expansion had been shown by flow cytometry in patients chosen for sequencing. Sequencing was carried out using sorted CD4+, CD8+, or CD8+CD57+ T cells (not recorded which) from PBMCs. The receptors shown here come from a human donor with aplastic anemia.

V gene TRBV10-2 combines with J gene TRBJ1-5; 11 bases line up with TRBD1. V was pared by 2 bases and J by 2 bases, with 2 bases of the junction left unmatched. Per the germline V gene, CDR1 is WSHSY and CDR2 is SAAADI. There are 16 residues in the CDR3. The CDR3 sequence: CASSEPGQGGNQPQHF. CDR3 in DNA: TGCGCCAGCAGTGAGCCGGGACAGGGGGGCAATCAGCCCCAGCATTTT.

In this sample, this clonotype turned up a few times. V is TRBV6-1 and J is TRBJ1-2, with 7 bases identical to TRBD1. From germline, CDR1 is MNHNS and CDR2 SASEGT. CDR3 size: 15 residues. Trimming cost V 1 base and J 5 bases; bases outside gene matches: 7. CDR3 sequence reads: CASSEVLTGSYGYTF. CDR3 nucleotide sequence: TGTGCCAGCAGTGAAGTTTTGACAGGGAGTTATGGCTACACCTTC.

In this sample, this clonotype turned up a few times. The chain carries TRBV7-8 and TRBJ2-3; TRBD1 aligns across 8 bases. Losses at the gene ends were 7 bases for V and 6 bases for J; bases not matched to a gene: 3. The CDR3 sequence is 12 residues long. Germline CDR1 SGHVS, CDR2 FQNEAQ. The CDR3 coding sequence is TGTGCCAGCACAGGGGGCGGTGATACGCAGTATTTT. The encoded protein is CASTGGGDTQYF.

This rearrangement joins TRBV10-1 to TRBJ1-6; D unresolved. This CDR3 has 12 amino acids. Germline values: CDR1 WNHNN, CDR2 SYGVQD (reference sequence). Trimming took 8 bases from V and 7 from J, leaving 9 bases between them. CDR3 bases: TGCGCCAGCTCGGCTGGAAATTCACCCCTCCACTTT. Encoded protein: CASSAGNSPLHF.

This clonotype was seen at least ten times. The chain recombines TRBV15 with TRBJ2-1; 10 positions agree with TRBD2. The CDR3 has 16 amino acids. The V gene end was trimmed by 2 bases and the J gene end by 7 bases; junction bases not matched to a gene: 8. In germline, CDR1 is LNHNV, CDR2 YYDKDF (reference sequence). The CDR3 nucleotides are TGTGCCACCAGCAGACCTAGCGGGGGCAAACCTAATGAGCAGTTCTTC. This translates into CATSRPSGGKPNEQFF.

This clonotype was seen at least ten times. The chain joins TRBV15 to TRBJ2-4; D is unclear. The ends were cut back, 0 bases at V and 0 bases at J, with 3 bases in the middle. This CDR3 spans 14 amino acids. The germline CDR1 and CDR2 sequences are LNHNV and YYDKDF (reference sequence). The CDR3 DNA reads TGTGCCACCAGCAGAGACAGAGCCAAAAACATTCAGTACTTC. This codes for CATSRDRAKNIQYF.

This clonotype was picked up many times. The chain joins TRBV4-3 to TRBJ2-6; TRBD1 matches 8 bases. From germline, CDR1 is LGHNA and CDR2 YSLEER. This CDR3 is 18 amino acids long. V trimming: 0 bases; J trimming: 0 bases; junction bases outside the gene matches: 4. The CDR3 sequence is CASSQEWDRFSGANVLTF. The CDR3 DNA reads TGCGCCAGCAGCCAAGAATGGGACAGGTTCTCTGGGGCCAACGTCCTGACTTTC.

There are many counts of this clonotype. This chain joins TRBV11-2 and TRBJ2-7; 10 bases agree with TRBD2. From germline, CDR1 is SGHAT and CDR2 FQNNGV. J lost 2 bases, V lost 0 bases, and 7 bases had no gene match. This CDR3 comprises 17 residues. CDR3: CASSLDRAGTSAYEQYF. CDR3 coding DNA: TGTGCCAGCAGCTTAGATCGGGCCGGGACTAGCGCCTACGAGCAGTACTTC.

This clonotype came up many times. The chain carries TRBV19 and TRBJ2-5; 7 bases are shared with TRBD1. Germline loops: CDR1 LNHDA, CDR2 SQIVND (reference sequence). With V trimmed by 4 bases and J by 2 bases, 7 bases remained unmatched. The CDR3 consists of 15 residues. The CDR3 protein is CASSRTGERQETQYF. The DNA of the CDR3 is TGTGCCAGTAGTAGAACAGGGGAACGACAAGAGACCCAGTACTTC. Combining the CDR3 with reference TRBV19 and TRBJ2-5 gives the whole variable domain DGGITQSPKYLFRKEGQNVTLSCEQNLNHDAMYWYRQDPGQGLRLIYYSQIVNDFQKGDIAEGYSVSREKKESFPLTVTSAQKNPTAFYLCASSRTGERQETQYFGPGTRLLVL.